The rows below give T cell receptor beta chains drawn from one sample of a study of blood T cell repertoires in COVID-19. Repertoires were generated with immunoSEQ multiplex PCR, while TCRdb's copy carries only in-frame clones and drops some. The repertoire holds about 260,000 clones, with roughly 84% as singletons. The sequenced sample consisted of peripheral blood. The receptors shown here come from a middle-aged woman who had recovered from COVID-19. The conserved cysteine and the conserved F or W are not part of the CDR3 here. Each record gives: V gene, J gene, CDR3 protein.

v_gene: TRBV4-2; j_gene: TRBJ2-3; CDR3aa: ASSQTGTGYTDTQY
v_gene: TRBV9; j_gene: TRBJ2-1; CDR3aa: ASSVGREQF
v_gene: TRBV2; j_gene: TRBJ1-5; CDR3aa: ASREQGSQPQH
v_gene: TRBV4-1; j_gene: TRBJ2-2; CDR3aa: ASSPGPFAGESTGELF
v_gene: TRBV28; j_gene: TRBJ1-4; CDR3aa: ASSLSGSGTNEKLF
v_gene: TRBV7-2; j_gene: TRBJ1-5; CDR3aa: ASSWSGVNQPQH
v_gene: TRBV30; j_gene: TRBJ2-3; CDR3aa: AWALAGLTDTQY
v_gene: TRBV4-1; j_gene: TRBJ1-3; CDR3aa: ASSGRDTIY
v_gene: TRBV27; j_gene: TRBJ2-1; CDR3aa: ASSNAGGYNEQF
v_gene: TRBV4-1; j_gene: TRBJ2-7; CDR3aa: ASSQDPGGDYEQY
v_gene: TRBV3-1/TRBV3-2; j_gene: TRBJ2-1; CDR3aa: ASSVAGDSYNEQF
v_gene: TRBV5-6; j_gene: TRBJ2-7; CDR3aa: ASSWTGGGEQY
v_gene: TRBV7-9; j_gene: TRBJ1-2; CDR3aa: ASSLEAGNYGYT
v_gene: TRBV29-1; j_gene: TRBJ2-3; CDR3aa: SVEVSGTDTQY
v_gene: TRBV5-6; j_gene: TRBJ2-7; CDR3aa: ASSRTGYEQY
v_gene: TRBV29-1; j_gene: TRBJ2-3; CDR3aa: SVEVAASTDTQY
v_gene: TRBV9; j_gene: TRBJ2-3; CDR3aa: ASSVASGGPDTQY
v_gene: TRBV5-1; j_gene: TRBJ2-5; CDR3aa: ASSYGTGKETQY
v_gene: TRBV2; j_gene: TRBJ1-6; CDR3aa: ASSESISPLH
v_gene: TRBV2; j_gene: TRBJ2-5; CDR3aa: ASSEEETQY
v_gene: TRBV20-1; j_gene: TRBJ2-7; CDR3aa: SASGSVSEQY
v_gene: TRBV5-1; j_gene: TRBJ1-1; CDR3aa: ASSLGDGETNEAF
v_gene: TRBV7-2; j_gene: TRBJ1-1; CDR3aa: ASTRYVGAETEAF
v_gene: TRBV11-3; j_gene: TRBJ1-6; CDR3aa: ASSTQGYGHNNSPLH
v_gene: TRBV27; j_gene: TRBJ1-2; CDR3aa: ASSYSADSYGYT
v_gene: TRBV3-1/TRBV3-2; j_gene: TRBJ2-3; CDR3aa: ASSRGEKGSTDTQY
v_gene: TRBV7-9; j_gene: TRBJ1-2; CDR3aa: ASSFAGDRGDYGYT
v_gene: TRBV3-1/TRBV3-2; j_gene: TRBJ1-3; CDR3aa: ASSQDGGRNTIY
v_gene: TRBV6-5; j_gene: TRBJ1-3; CDR3aa: ASSYSQGGYTIY
v_gene: TRBV28; j_gene: TRBJ2-7; CDR3aa: ASSSRSDYEQY
v_gene: TRBV6-5; j_gene: TRBJ1-2; CDR3aa: ASTHGGTNYGYT
v_gene: TRBV6-5; j_gene: TRBJ2-5; CDR3aa: ASRYRQTGYQETQY
v_gene: TRBV6-5; j_gene: TRBJ1-3; CDR3aa: ASSRTGSSGNTIY
v_gene: TRBV28; j_gene: TRBJ2-7; CDR3aa: ASRTTGSNDEQY
v_gene: TRBV28; j_gene: TRBJ1-3; CDR3aa: ASSPDRTTGNTIY
v_gene: TRBV30; j_gene: TRBJ2-5; CDR3aa: AWSASGGQETQY
v_gene: TRBV10-3; j_gene: TRBJ1-6; CDR3aa: AISEWGDNSPLH
v_gene: TRBV7-2; j_gene: TRBJ2-3; CDR3aa: ASGAYLADTQY
v_gene: TRBV15; j_gene: TRBJ2-2; CDR3aa: ATSGGLAYTGELF
v_gene: TRBV24-1; j_gene: TRBJ2-1; CDR3aa: ATSDLGTGRNNEQF
v_gene: TRBV27; j_gene: TRBJ1-3; CDR3aa: ASGRSYSGNTIY
v_gene: TRBV7-6; j_gene: TRBJ1-1; CDR3aa: ASSKREGEDWDLKAF
v_gene: TRBV2; j_gene: TRBJ2-2; CDR3aa: ASTGTENTGELF
v_gene: TRBV6-5; j_gene: TRBJ1-1; CDR3aa: ASSYVKGEVAF
v_gene: TRBV14; j_gene: TRBJ2-7; CDR3aa: ASSRTYYEQY
v_gene: TRBV7-8; j_gene: TRBJ1-1; CDR3aa: ASSLTGQLTEAF
v_gene: TRBV4-2; j_gene: TRBJ1-2; CDR3aa: ASSQPDSRNYGYT
v_gene: TRBV3-1/TRBV3-2; j_gene: TRBJ2-1; CDR3aa: ASSQGLYNEQF
v_gene: TRBV5-4; j_gene: TRBJ1-3; CDR3aa: ASSPGQPNSGNTIY
v_gene: TRBV5-1; j_gene: TRBJ1-1; CDR3aa: ASSLAGGGSRTEAF
v_gene: TRBV6-6; j_gene: TRBJ2-1; CDR3aa: ASSPGTRLF
v_gene: TRBV29-1; j_gene: TRBJ2-2; CDR3aa: SVTAGGSTGELF
v_gene: TRBV28; j_gene: TRBJ1-2; CDR3aa: ASSLPDRGYGYT
v_gene: TRBV28; j_gene: TRBJ1-4; CDR3aa: ASWGGVFEKLF
v_gene: TRBV15; j_gene: TRBJ1-1; CDR3aa: ATSSGGKLGTEAF
v_gene: TRBV2; j_gene: TRBJ2-3; CDR3aa: ASSLQWTDTQY
v_gene: TRBV4-1; j_gene: TRBJ1-3; CDR3aa: ASSQTFDRGQGNTIY
v_gene: TRBV11-2; j_gene: TRBJ1-3; CDR3aa: ASSFTGTGDRNTIY
v_gene: TRBV27; j_gene: TRBJ2-2; CDR3aa: ASREEGFNTGELF
v_gene: TRBV18; j_gene: TRBJ2-7; CDR3aa: ASSPPTYRYEQY